This T cell receptor (beta chain) stems from a study of cytomegalovirus exposure and HLA in healthy donors. The CDR3 loop spans 14 amino acids. V dropped 4 bases and J dropped 2; count of bases not matched to a gene: 5. The germline gives CDR1 SGHNT, CDR2 YYREEE (reference sequence). The study ran its PCR with 60 Vbeta and 13 Jbeta primers. TCRdb's table, derived via immunoSEQ multiplex PCR, lists solely in-frame clones and lacks some. Of over 150,000 clones listed, 75% to 85% are singletons. The V call is TRBV5-4, the J call TRBJ2-7; 8 bases map to TRBD2. This receptor was obtained from a middle-aged man in good health and CMV-seropositive. Sequencing used PBMCs. CDR3 nucleotides: TGTGCCAGCAGCCCGGGACTAGATCCCTACGAGCAGTACTTC. The encoded protein is CASSPGLDPYEQYF.